The 29 T cell receptor beta chains below all came from one sample that was sequenced in a study of CD8 T cells in Susac syndrome. RNA in amounts of about 0.5 to 1 ug was reverse transcribed with random hexamers. TCRdb re-called the immunoSEQ multiplex PCR reads with MiXCR, one entry per CDR3 protein. The sample holds around 160,000 distinct CDR3 sequences, less than 95% seen once. The sequenced sample consisted of CD4+ T cells from PBMCs. These receptors all come from a human donor with multiple sclerosis.

This sequence joins TRBV12-3 or TRBV12-4 and TRBJ2-1; D not certain. This CDR3 is built from 13 residues. V lost 7 bases and J lost 3, with 10 bases in between. The CDR3 DNA sequence: TGTGCCAGCACGGATCTCAGCTACAATGAGCAGTTCTTC. Translating it yields CASTDLSYNEQFF.

This chain uses TRBV6-5 with TRBJ1-1, with D tentatively TRBD1 (6 bases). V was cut by 0 bases and J by 13 bases, with 21 bases left in between. This CDR3 contains 15 residues. From germline, CDR1 is MNHEY and CDR2 SVGAGI. The CDR3 DNA reads as TGTGCCAGCAGTTACTCGTTTACTCAAGGGGGTAGGGTTTTCTTT. It encodes CASSYSFTQGGRVFF.

The CDR3 region has the DNA TGTGCCAGCAGTGAAGCCTCGAGACAGGGCGCATATGGCTACACCTTC. It encodes CASSEASRQGAYGYTF. The V call is TRBV6-1, the J call TRBJ1-2; 7 nucleotides match TRBD1. The CDR3 totals 16 residues. Germline V gene sequence: CDR1 MNHNS, CDR2 SASEGT. V gave up 0 bases and J gave up 5 bases; unmatched junction bases: 9.

The chain combines TRBV7-9 with TRBJ1-1, with D unresolved. This CDR3 contains 13 residues. The V and J ends lost 3 bases and 0 bases respectively, with 5 bases between them. CDR1 and CDR2 from the germline V gene are SEHNR and FQNEAQ (reference sequence). CDR3 region: CASSLQMNTEAFF. The CDR3, as DNA: TGTGCCAGCAGCTTGCAGATGAACACTGAAGCTTTCTTT.

This rearrangement joins TRBV18 to TRBJ2-1; D gene uncertain. Germline V CDR1 and CDR2: KGHSH, LQKENI. Between the trimmed V and J ends, which lost 2 bases and 8 bases, there was a span of 19 bases. The CDR3 runs 16 residues. CDR3 protein: CASSPRRVNLFDEQFF. Written as DNA, the CDR3 is TGTGCCAGCTCACCAAGACGAGTTAACCTGTTTGATGAGCAGTTCTTC.

This chain links TRBV12-3 or TRBV12-4 with TRBJ2-1; weak D call: TRBD1 (6 bases). CDR3 length: 12 amino acids. V lost 4 bases and J 8 bases, leaving 9 bases between the germline ends. CDR3 protein: CASSSGVYEQFF. The CDR3 nucleotides are TGTGCCAGCAGTTCAGGGGTTTATGAGCAGTTCTTC.

The genes are TRBV5-4 and TRBJ1-1; possibly TRBD1 for D (6 bases). The CDR3 length is 12 residues. The V gene lost 5 bases and the J gene lost 11 bases, with 16 bases spanning the gap. Germline CDR1 and CDR2: SGHNT and YYREEE (reference sequence). The CDR3 sequence is CASSYEGGVAFF. In nucleotides, the CDR3 is TGTGCCAGCAGTTACGAGGGGGGGGTCGCTTTCTTT.

The chain combines TRBV30 with TRBJ1-4; D unclear. The V gene's germline CDR1 is GTSNPN and CDR2 SVGIG (reference sequence). The V end lost 3 bases, the J end lost 2 bases, and 10 bases lay between the germline ends. CDR3 length: 14 amino acids. In nucleotides, the CDR3 is TGTGCCTGGAGGCATTCGGGGACTAATGAAAAACTGTTTTTT. Translating it yields CAWRHSGTNEKLFF.

The chain carries TRBV27 and TRBJ1-2, with TRBD1 matching over 10 bases. Trimming took 6 bases from V and 8 from J; bases not matched to a gene: 12. Germline V gene data show CDR1 as MNHEY and CDR2 as SMNVEV (reference sequence). CDR3 length: 15 amino acids. The DNA of the CDR3 is TGTGCCAGCAGGAGACAGGGGGCGCCTTTGGTAGGCTACACCTTC. It yields the protein CASRRQGAPLVGYTF.

The rearrangement links TRBV19 to TRBJ2-5; 7 positions match TRBD2. Trimming took 9 bases from V and 7 from J; bases not matched to a gene: 14. This CDR3 spans 14 amino acids. From germline, CDR1 is LNHDA and CDR2 SQIVND (reference sequence). In nucleotides, the CDR3 is TGTGCCAGCACATTTTCTAGCGGCATGAGGACCCAGTACTTC. This encodes CASTFSSGMRTQYF.

The gene calls are TRBV7-2 and TRBJ2-3; D is perhaps TRBD1 (5 bases). Per the germline V gene, CDR1 is SGHTA and CDR2 is FQGNSA. This CDR3 region has 13 residues. The V gene lost 2 bases and the J gene lost 7 bases, with 10 bases spanning the gap. This chain's CDR3 is CASSLLAGNTQYF. In DNA form, the CDR3 reads TGTGCCAGCAGCTTATTGGCAGGGAATACGCAGTATTTT.

The chain couples TRBV4-1 to TRBJ1-1, with 9 bases identical to TRBD1. The CDR3 spans 20 residues. V lost 0 bases to trimming and J lost 2 bases; unmatched junction nucleotides: 16. Germline CDR1 MGHRA, CDR2 YSYEKL. In DNA, the CDR3 is TGCGCCAGCAGCCAAGAAGTGGGACAGGGTTTTAGGGGTTCTAACACTGAAGCTTTCTTT. It translates to CASSQEVGQGFRGSNTEAFF.

This rearrangement joins TRBV28 to TRBJ2-6; possible D gene TRBD1, 6 bases. This CDR3 spans 16 amino acids. Per the germline V gene, CDR1 is MDHEN and CDR2 is SYDVKM. Trimming stripped 3 bases from V and 2 bases from J, with 11 bases between. The CDR3 here is CASSFPRGAGANVLTF. In DNA, the CDR3 is TGTGCCAGCAGTTTCCCCAGGGGTGCTGGGGCCAACGTCCTGACTTTC.

The CDR3, as DNA: TGTGCCAGCAGCCCTCAGGGGTTCGGAGCTTTCTTT. Its protein product is CASSPQGFGAFF. The genes are TRBV7-9 and TRBJ1-1, with D possibly being TRBD1 (6 bases). The CDR3 length is 12 residues. CDR1 and CDR2 from the germline V gene are SEHNR and FQNEAQ (reference sequence). V was clipped by 5 bases and J by 10 bases, with 14 bases between them.

The chain is built from TRBV3-1 and TRBJ1-1; no reliable D call. CDR3 length: 15 residues. The V gene lost 4 bases and the J gene lost 2 bases, with 14 bases spanning the gap. Germline assignment: CDR1 LGHDT and CDR2 YNNKEL (reference sequence). The CDR3 is CASSPSRRTNTEAFF. CDR3 bases: TGTGCCAGCAGCCCCAGCAGGAGAACAAACACTGAAGCTTTCTTT.

V and J are TRBV20-1 and TRBJ1-2; unclear D gene. V lost 2 bases and J 8 bases, leaving 9 bases between the germline ends. The germline V gene has CDR1 DFQATT and CDR2 SNEGSKA (reference sequence). CDR3 length: 11 amino acids. In DNA form, the CDR3 reads TGCAGTGCTAGACGAGGAAAAGGCTACACCTTC. As protein: CSARRGKGYTF.

V is TRBV18 and J is TRBJ1-5; TRBD1 might be the D (6 bases). This CDR3 has 17 amino acids. V gave up 1 base and J gave up 0 bases, with 13 bases separating them. Per germline, CDR1 KGHSH and CDR2 LQKENI. CDR3 amino acids: CASSPRGQGNSNQPQHF. For the CDR3, the DNA is TGTGCCAGCTCACCACGGGGGCAGGGCAATAGCAATCAGCCCCAGCATTTT. The entire variable domain, with the rest obtained from reference TRBV18 and TRBJ1-5, is as follows: NAGVMQNPRHLVRRRGQEARLRCSPMKGHSHVYWYRQLPEEGLKFMVYLQKENIIDESGMPKERFSAEFPKEGPSILRIQQVVRGDSAAYFCASSPRGQGNSNQPQHFGDGTRLSIL.

The chain couples TRBV9 to TRBJ1-4; D might be TRBD1 (5 bases). Looked up from germline, CDR1 is SGDLS and CDR2 is YYNGEE. Trimming took off 0 bases at V and 7 bases at J, with 10 bases between the two ends. The CDR3 extends over 14 amino acids. The CDR3 region has the DNA TGTGCCAGCAGCGTAGCCGGGGCTGGTGAAAAACTGTTTTTT. Amino acid sequence: CASSVAGAGEKLFF.

The chain uses TRBV3-1 and TRBJ2-1; no reliable D call. CDR1 is LGHDT and CDR2 is YNNKEL in the germline V gene (reference sequence). CDR3 size: 12 residues. V lost 0 bases and J 10 bases, leaving 7 bases between the germline ends. CDR3 in amino acids: CASSQDRREQFF. The DNA for the CDR3 is TGTGCCAGCAGCCAAGATCGGCGCGAGCAGTTCTTC.

V gene TRBV9 combines with J gene TRBJ2-2; D unclear. The CDR3 is made up of 14 amino acids. V lost 0 bases to trimming and J lost 7 bases, with 10 bases between them. CDR1 and CDR2 (germline): SGDLS, YYNGEE. The CDR3 region has the DNA TGTGCCAGCAGCGTAGTGGCAGGTAGCGGGGAGCTGTTTTTT. Its protein product is CASSVVAGSGELFF.

CDR3 nucleotide sequence: TGTGCCAGCAGCTCGACACTTACTGGGGCCAACGTCCTGACTTTC. Residues: CASSSTLTGANVLTF. V usage is TRBV11-2 and J usage is TRBJ2-6; D is unresolved. V was pared by 4 bases and J by 2 bases, with 9 bases between. The CDR3 has 15 residues. Germline V gene data show CDR1 as SGHAT and CDR2 as FQNNGV.

A single count supports this clonotype. The gene calls are TRBV15 and TRBJ1-5; unclear D gene. Trimming removed 4 bases from V and 2 bases from J, with 12 bases in between. Germline V gene sequence: CDR1 LNHNV, CDR2 YYDKDF (reference sequence). The CDR3 has 15 residues. DNA of the CDR3: TGTGCCACCAGCATAGGGAGGAGTGGCAATCAGCCCCAGCATTTT. Translation: CATSIGRSGNQPQHF.

This clonotype has just one count. The V call is TRBV12-3 or TRBV12-4, the J call TRBJ1-2; D possibly corresponds to TRBD1 (5 bases). Between the trimmed V and J ends, which lost 6 bases and 10 bases, there was a span of 21 bases. This CDR3 region has 14 residues. In DNA form, the CDR3 reads TGTGCCAGCAGCTCCTCGTCCGGCCCGGGACTCTACACCTTC. It codes for CASSSSSGPGLYTF.

On this clonotype itself: At one of its ends the junction is not consistent with the germline gene, which may arise from a read error. The chain links TRBV9 to TRBJ1-1; the D gene is possibly TRBD1 (6 bases). Germline loops: CDR1 SGDLS, CDR2 YYNGEE. This CDR3 has 16 amino acids. This CDR3 is CASSEGGLTMNTEVFF. The CDR3 nucleotides are TGTGCCAGCAGCGAGGGGGGCCTCACAATGAACACTGAAGTTTTCTTT.

The chain carries TRBV7-9 and TRBJ2-7; D call uncertain. The CDR3 runs to 13 residues. The V end was cut by 0 bases, the J end by 5 bases, with 8 bases between. Germline loops: CDR1 SEHNR, CDR2 FQNEAQ (reference sequence). CDR3 protein: CASSLAGTDEQYF. The CDR3 nucleotides read TGTGCCAGCAGCTTAGCGGGAACAGACGAGCAGTACTTC.

This clonotype has just one count. The chain employs TRBV29-1 and TRBJ2-1, with 13 bases aligning to TRBD2. In germline, CDR1 is SQVTM, CDR2 ANQGSEA. V was clipped by 7 bases and J by 6 bases; unmatched bases: 6. This CDR3 spans 14 amino acids. CDR3 coding DNA: TGCAGCGGAAAAGGACTAGCGGGAGTCAATGAGCAGTTCTTC. This translates into CSGKGLAGVNEQFF.

In nucleotides, the CDR3 is TGTGCCAGCAGTATTACCGAAGGAAACACCATATATTTT. This sequence encodes CASSITEGNTIYF. The chain combines TRBV7-6 with TRBJ1-3; D not resolved. The CDR3 has 13 residues. Per germline, CDR1 SGHVS and CDR2 FNYEAQ. The ends were cut back, 6 bases at V and 4 bases at J, with 10 bases in the middle.

The chain joins TRBV20-1 to TRBJ1-5, with no clear D. CDR1 and CDR2 (germline): DFQATT, SNEGSKA (reference sequence). V was shortened by 8 bases and J by 4 bases, with 12 bases between the two germline ends. The CDR3 totals 12 residues. The CDR3 region is CSPLPANQPQHF. The DNA for the CDR3 is TGCAGTCCCCTCCCGGCGAATCAGCCCCAGCATTTT.

The chain joins TRBV23-1 to TRBJ2-1; perhaps TRBD1 as D (6 bases). TRBV23-1 is given ORF status, its function remaining uncertain. V lost 4 bases and J 1 base, leaving 14 bases between the germline ends. The CDR3 has 16 amino acids. The CDR3 DNA sequence: TGCGCCAGCAGTCGGGTTACAGGGATTTCCTACAATGAGCAGTTCTTC. This encodes CASSRVTGISYNEQFF.